These 13 T cell receptor beta chains share one sample of origin, sequenced in a study of blood T cell repertoires in COVID-19. Sequenced by immunoSEQ multiplex PCR; TCRdb stores in-frame clones only, minus some. Of 120,000 or so clones listed, 70% to 80% were seen once; the top ten hold about 6.6%. Specimen: peripheral blood. Every receptor here comes from a man between 65 and 80 years old with acute or convalescent COVID-19.

V and J are TRBV19 and TRBJ1-2; no reliable D call. Trimming took 6 bases from V and 4 from J, leaving 12 bases between them. Germline V CDR1 and CDR2: LNHDA, SQIVND (reference sequence). This CDR3 has 13 residues. The CDR3 loop reads CASRPNGGYGYTF. As DNA, the CDR3 is TGTGCCAGTAGGCCAAACGGAGGCTATGGCTACACCTTC.

This chain links TRBV9 with TRBJ2-7; perhaps TRBD1 as D (5 bases). Trimming pared 3 bases from V and 6 bases from J, leaving 19 bases between. Germline V lookup: CDR1 SGDLS, CDR2 YYNGEE. The CDR3 consists of 15 residues. CDR3 amino acids: CASSATLGANSEQYF. CDR3 DNA: TGTGCCAGCAGCGCGACTCTAGGGGCAAACTCCGAGCAGTACTTC.

The V call is TRBV6-5, the J call TRBJ1-2; 11 bases align to TRBD1. This CDR3 has 14 amino acids. J was trimmed by 2 bases and V by 6 bases; bases with no gene match: 2. Germline CDR1 reads MNHEY; CDR2 reads SVGAGI. CDR3 sequence reads: CASRGDRGNYGYTF. The CDR3 nucleotides read TGTGCCAGCAGGGGGGACAGGGGGAACTATGGCTACACCTTC.

The rearrangement joins TRBV5-1 to TRBJ1-2; 7 bases match TRBD1. The J segment lost 4 bases and the V segment lost 0 bases, leaving 3 bases of the junction unmatched. Germline values: CDR1 SGHRS, CDR2 YFSETQ. This CDR3 spans 14 amino acids. The CDR3 nucleotides read TGCGCCAGCAGCTTGGTCGGACAGGCCTATGGCTACACCTTC. It codes for CASSLVGQAYGYTF.

This clone was picked up one time. The chain has TRBV27 and TRBJ2-1; weak D call: TRBD1 (5 bases). Between the trimmed V and J ends, which lost 5 bases and 5 bases, there was a span of 13 bases. CDR1 and CDR2 (germline): MNHEY, SMNVEV (reference sequence). CDR3 length: 14 residues. CDR3 coding DNA: TGTGCCAGCAGTCTCCAGGGAAGCAACAATGAGCAGTTCTTC. It is translated as CASSLQGSNNEQFF.

The gene calls are TRBV5-6 and TRBJ2-1; 8 bases map to TRBD2. The CDR3 covers 17 residues. From germline, CDR1 is SGHDT and CDR2 YYEEEE. The V segment lost 0 bases and the J segment 2 bases; nucleotides outside the gene matches: 7. In nucleotides, the CDR3 is TGTGCCAGCAGCTTGGAGGGGCGGGGGGAACCCTACAATGAGCAGTTCTTC. Its translation is CASSLEGRGEPYNEQFF. Drawing the rest from reference TRBV5-6 and TRBJ2-1, the complete variable domain is DAGVTQSPTHLIKTRGQQVTLRCSPKSGHDTVSWYQQALGQGPQFIFQYYEEEERQRGNFPDRFSGHQFPNYSSELNVNALLLGDSALYLCASSLEGRGEPYNEQFFGPGTRLTVL.

There are a few counts of this clone. The chain has TRBV9 and TRBJ1-6; D not resolved. V shed 1 base and J shed 7 bases, with 9 bases lying between them. From germline, CDR1 is SGDLS and CDR2 YYNGEE. The CDR3 covers 14 residues. Here the CDR3 reads CASSVNQLNSPLHF. Here the CDR3 DNA reads TGTGCCAGCAGCGTAAATCAACTAAATTCACCCCTCCACTTT.

The chain employs TRBV11-1 and TRBJ2-7; 7 bases map to TRBD1. V lost 5 bases and J lost 2; bases outside the gene matches: 6. Germline loops: CDR1 SGHAT, CDR2 FQDESV (reference sequence). The CDR3 is made up of 14 amino acids. As DNA, the CDR3 is TGTGCCAGCAGCGACGGGACAGTCCCCTACGAGCAGTACTTC. The encoded protein is CASSDGTVPYEQYF.

The CDR3 DNA sequence: TGTGCCAGCTCACTCGGGACAGGTAGGGTCGAGCAGTACTTC. Residues: CASSLGTGRVEQYF. The V call is TRBV18, the J call TRBJ2-7; 8 bases map to TRBD1. CDR1 is KGHSH, CDR2 LQKENI, per germline. V gave up 4 bases and J gave up 6 bases; unmatched junction bases: 8. The CDR3 runs to 14 residues.

V and J are TRBV5-4 and TRBJ2-1; D perhaps matches TRBD1 (5 bases). This CDR3 comprises 14 residues. V was cut by 2 bases and J by 4 bases, with 10 bases left in between. The V gene's germline CDR1 is SGHNT and CDR2 YYREEE (reference sequence). CDR3 bases: TGTGCCAGCAGCTTCGGCGACAGTTACAATGAGCAGTTCTTC. This translates into CASSFGDSYNEQFF. Full variable domain (outside the CDR3, taken from reference TRBV5-4 and TRBJ2-1): ETGVTQSPTHLIKTRGQQVTLRCSSQSGHNTVSWYQQALGQGPQFIFQYYREEENGRGNFPPRFSGLQFPNYSSELNVNALELDDSALYLCASSFGDSYNEQFFGPGTRLTVL.

This clone was picked up one time. The chain carries TRBV3-1 (or the pseudogene TRBV3-2) and TRBJ1-1, with D tentatively TRBD1 (6 bases). From germline, CDR1 is LGHDT and CDR2 YNNKEL (reference sequence). The CDR3 has 14 amino acids. The V end lost 4 bases, the J end lost 3 bases, and 12 bases lay between the germline ends. Here the CDR3 reads CASSLRGQHTEAFF. CDR3 sequence (DNA): TGTGCCAGCAGCCTCAGGGGTCAACACACTGAAGCTTTCTTT.

The V gene is TRBV18, the J gene TRBJ2-3; 8 bases line up with TRBD2. Unmatched junction bases numbered 4, after V lost 2 bases and J lost 0 bases. Germline V lookup: CDR1 KGHSH, CDR2 LQKENI. The CDR3 has 16 residues. The chain's CDR3 is CASSPFTSGSTDTQYF. CDR3 DNA sequence: TGTGCCAGCTCACCATTTACTAGCGGTAGCACAGATACGCAGTATTTT. The full variable domain, in which reference TRBV18 and TRBJ2-3 provide the parts outside the CDR3, is NAGVMQNPRHLVRRRGQEARLRCSPMKGHSHVYWYRQLPEEGLKFMVYLQKENIIDESGMPKERFSAEFPKEGPSILRIQQVVRGDSAAYFCASSPFTSGSTDTQYFGPGTRLTVL.

The genes are TRBV5-1 and TRBJ2-2, with 7 bases matching TRBD2. Germline values: CDR1 SGHRS, CDR2 YFSETQ. The CDR3 sequence is 14 residues long. With 4 bases clipped from V and 5 bases from J, the junction kept 5 bases outside the gene matches. The chain's CDR3 is CASSRRGETGELFF. CDR3 nucleotide sequence: TGCGCCAGCAGCCGCCGGGGGGAAACCGGGGAGCTGTTTTTT.